The rows below give T cell receptor beta chains drawn from one sample of a study of cytomegalovirus exposure and HLA in healthy donors. Clones were read by immunoSEQ multiplex PCR, and TCRdb kept only the in-frame ones, dropping some. In the table there are roughly 95,000 clones, approximately 81% of which are singletons. The sequencing sample was made of PBMCs. These receptors came from a man younger than 30 in good health and CMV-seropositive. Both conserved end residues are part of each CDR3. Each record gives: D gene, V gene, J gene, clone size, CDR3 length, CDR3 protein, CDR3 DNA. The D gene is left open where the match is weak. Part of the rows lack a size; the others show once, few, many or a class for expanded clones.

TRBD1,TRBV11-1,TRBJ2-2,NA,15,CASSSDRVGAGELFF,TGTGCCAGCAGCTCGGACAGGGTGGGGGCCGGGGAGCTGTTTTTT
NA,TRBV30,TRBJ1-2,NA,13,CAWTPRGSYGYTF,TGTGCCTGGACCCCCAGGGGAAGCTATGGCTACACCTTC
NA,TRBV6-1,TRBJ1-2,NA,13,CASSESSGLGYTF,TGTGCCAGCAGTGAATCCTCAGGGCTGGGCTACACCTTC
NA,TRBV6-1,TRBJ2-1,NA,13,CASSLRGGNEQFF,TGTGCCAGCAGTCTTAGAGGAGGCAATGAGCAGTTCTTC
NA,TRBV4-1,TRBJ1-3,NA,16,CASERGGQQAGNTIYF,TGCGCCAGCGAACGGGGGGGTCAGCAAGCTGGAAACACCATATATTTT
NA,TRBV9,TRBJ1-2,once,15,CASSVGLGGSYGYTF,TGTGCCAGCAGCGTAGGTCTGGGGGGTAGCTATGGCTACACCTTC
NA,TRBV5-1,TRBJ2-7,once,13,CASSSPGGYEQYF,TGCGCCAGCAGCTCCCCAGGGGGGTACGAGCAGTACTTC
TRBD1,TRBV7-8,TRBJ1-2,NA,16,CASSLAGGQGKNGYTF,TGTGCCAGCAGCTTAGCGGGGGGACAGGGAAAGAATGGCTACACCTTC
TRBD1,TRBV2,TRBJ1-4,NA,14,CASSDRTGGEKLFF,TGTGCCAGCAGTGACAGGACAGGGGGAGAAAAACTGTTTTTT
TRBD2,TRBV7-3,TRBJ2-3,NA,18,CASSSDPTLAGVKDTQYF,TGTGCCAGCAGCTCCGACCCGACTCTAGCGGGAGTTAAAGATACGCAGTATTTT
TRBD1,TRBV28,TRBJ2-7,NA,15,CASSRSGTGDYEQYF,TGTGCCAGCAGCCGATCCGGGACAGGGGACTACGAGCAGTACTTC
NA,TRBV6-1,TRBJ1-1,NA,14,CASRDPGGAGEAFF,TGTGCCAGCAGAGATCCGGGGGGCGCCGGTGAAGCTTTCTTT
TRBD2,TRBV15,TRBJ2-7,NA,16,CATSRDRLAATYEQYF,TGTGCCACCAGCAGAGATAGACTAGCGGCAACCTACGAGCAGTACTTC
NA,TRBV7-2,TRBJ2-5,NA,13,CASSAGLQETQYF,TGTGCCAGCAGCGCGGGACTGCAAGAGACCCAGTACTTC
NA,TRBV5-1,TRBJ1-5,NA,15,CASSSEGGGNQPQHF,TGCGCCAGCAGCTCGGAAGGCGGGGGCAATCAGCCCCAGCATTTT
NA,TRBV7-6,TRBJ1-2,NA,17,CASSPGLRRRAHYGYTF,TGTGCCAGCAGCCCTGGACTCAGGCGGAGGGCTCACTATGGCTACACCTTC
NA,TRBV28,TRBJ2-1,NA,14,CASSLGQLKGEQFF,TGTGCCAGCAGTTTAGGGCAGCTTAAGGGGGAGCAGTTCTTC
TRBD2,TRBV14,TRBJ2-7,few,16,CASSHSKPSGSNEQYF,TGTGCCAGCAGCCACTCGAAGCCTAGCGGGAGTAACGAGCAGTACTTC
NA,TRBV9,TRBJ1-2,NA,16,CASSVDAGPMAYGYTF,TGTGCCAGCAGCGTAGACGCGGGGCCAATGGCCTATGGCTACACCTTC
NA,TRBV20-1,TRBJ1-1,NA,11,CSVGGNTEAFF,TGCAGTGTCGGGGGAAACACTGAAGCTTTCTTT
TRBD2,TRBV4-2,TRBJ2-1,NA,18,CASSQTERGLASYNEQFF,TGTGCCAGCAGCCAAACGGAACGAGGACTAGCGTCCTACAATGAGCAGTTCTTC
TRBD1,TRBV10-3,TRBJ1-5,NA,15,CATRQGTNSNQPQHF,TGTGCCACCCGACAGGGGACTAATAGCAATCAGCCCCAGCATTTT
NA,TRBV28,TRBJ1-2,NA,14,CASSLFSGVYGYTF,TGTGCCAGCAGTTTATTCTCAGGGGTCTATGGCTACACCTTC
TRBD1,TRBV7-2,TRBJ2-7,NA,14,CASSLMGQGGEQYF,TGTGCCAGCAGCTTAATGGGACAGGGTGGCGAGCAGTACTTC
NA,TRBV7-3,TRBJ2-3,NA,15,CASSLQGQGTDTQYF,TGTGCCAGCAGCTTACAGGGGCAGGGAACAGATACGCAGTATTTT
TRBD1,TRBV28,TRBJ2-3,NA,17,CASSSYLDRAHTDTQYF,TGTGCCAGCAGTTCCTACCTGGACAGGGCCCACACAGATACGCAGTATTTT
NA,TRBV10-1,TRBJ2-1,NA,17,CASSDREYGSSYNEQFF,TGCGCCAGCAGTGATCGGGAATACGGGAGCTCCTACAATGAGCAGTTCTTC
TRBD2,TRBV30,TRBJ2-3,NA,15,CAWSSSGYFSDTQYF,TGTGCCTGGAGTAGTAGCGGGTACTTTAGCGATACGCAGTATTTT
TRBD1,TRBV7-3,TRBJ1-2,NA,17,CASSFAPTGTGNYGYTF,TGTGCCAGCAGCTTCGCCCCGACCGGGACAGGGAACTATGGCTACACCTTC
NA,TRBV30,TRBJ1-1,NA,17,CAWIGGASVRMNTEAFF,TGTGCCTGGATCGGGGGGGCCTCAGTACGAATGAACACTGAAGCTTTCTTT
NA,TRBV9,TRBJ2-1,NA,13,CASSPPTSNEQFF,TGTGCCAGCAGCCCTCCCACTTCAAATGAGCAGTTCTTC
NA,TRBV18,TRBJ2-7,NA,15,CASSPQEGATYEQYF,TGTGCCAGCTCACCTCAGGAGGGTGCGACCTACGAGCAGTACTTC
NA,TRBV2,TRBJ2-1,NA,17,CASRKSVLSWRHHEQFF,TGTGCCAGCCGTAAGAGTGTCCTTTCGTGGCGACACCATGAGCAGTTCTTC
NA,TRBV6-6,TRBJ2-7,NA,11,CASSSAYEQYF,TGTGCCAGCAGTTCGGCCTACGAGCAGTACTTC
TRBD2,TRBV30,TRBJ2-1,NA,14,CAWRRAGRANEQFF,TGTGCCTGGAGACGCGCCGGGAGGGCCAATGAGCAGTTCTTC
NA,TRBV27,TRBJ2-3,NA,15,CASSTIRGQIDTQYF,TGTGCCAGCAGTACAATTAGGGGACAAATAGATACGCAGTATTTT